This T cell receptor (beta chain) emerged from a study of T cells in Graves' hyperthyroidism and ophthalmopathy. Study observations and caveats: Blood samples included most of the expanded thyroid clonotypes exceeding 0.001.

It was considered stable Graves' hyperthyroidism when ophthalmopathy did not progress within 18 months. Thyroid ultrasound and orbital computed tomography, with clinical symptoms and serum thyroxine and TRAb, informed diagnoses. The CDR3 sequence is 13 residues long. Trimming took off 4 bases at V and 5 bases at J, with 12 bases between the two ends. A word on this clonotype: Its matching antigen is unknown.

RNA transcripts were the template for amplifying TCR beta CDR3 regions. Initially, a first-round RT-PCR of the TCR CDR3 employed the HTBI primer set. TCRdb recomputed calls from the multiplex PCR reads with MiXCR, one row per CDR3 protein. Of around 350,000 distinct CDR3 sequences in the sample, roughly 19% were seen once. The rearrangement joins TRBV12-3 or TRBV12-4 to TRBJ2-7; a possible D gene is TRBD2 (6 bases). This clonotype originated in a woman under 30 with Graves' hyperthyroidism. The sample was blood. DNA of the CDR3: TGTGCCAGCAGTTCGGGACTCTTGGACGAGCAGTACTTC. Translation gives CASSSGLLDEQYF.